This passage covers 13 T cell receptor beta chains from one sample sequenced in a study of response to subunit inactivated influenza vaccine. TCRdb analysed the RT-PCR reads with MiXCR anew, one entry per CDR3 protein. The table shows hundreds of thousands of distinct CDR3 sequences, with about 15% occurring only once. The sample was PBMCs from blood, taken roughly 15 days before vaccination. The receptors originated from a man aged 45-65 years who received an inactivated influenza vaccine.

This clonotype was observed a few times. The J gene is TRBJ2-5, the V gene TRBV20-1; 7 positions match TRBD2. The trim removed 2 bases at V and 0 bases at J, leaving 12 bases unmatched. Per germline, CDR1 DFQATT and CDR2 SNEGSKA (reference sequence). This CDR3 spans 17 amino acids. CDR3 DNA sequence: TGCAGTGCTAGACCCATGATAGCGGGCCGGTACCAAGAGACCCAGTACTTC. Translated, it gives CSARPMIAGRYQETQYF.

This sequence joins TRBV7-2 and TRBJ2-7; tentative D call: TRBD2 (5 bases). The CDR3 length is 15 residues. V dropped 2 bases and J dropped 3 bases, with 14 bases sitting between them. Germline V gives CDR1 SGHTA, CDR2 FQGNSA. In DNA, the CDR3 is TGTGCCAGCAGCTTAAAGGGCCACGGGAACTACGAGCAGTACTTC. Protein sequence: CASSLKGHGNYEQYF.

This clonotype has a handful of counts. This chain uses TRBV4-2 with TRBJ2-1; 15 positions match TRBD2. The CDR3 length is 18 residues. V trimming: 0 bases; J trimming: 5 bases; junction bases outside the gene matches: 5. The germline V gene has CDR1 LGHNA and CDR2 YNFKEQ. CDR3 in amino acids: CASSQDRTSGGGDNEQFF. The DNA for the CDR3 is TGTGCCAGCAGCCAAGATCGGACTAGCGGGGGGGGTGACAATGAGCAGTTCTTC.

This chain links TRBV28 with TRBJ1-5; D is undetermined. The CDR3 runs to 13 residues. Trimming cost V 5 bases and J 5 bases, with 10 bases left between them. The germline CDR1 and CDR2 sequences are MDHEN and SYDVKM. DNA for the CDR3: TGTGCCAGCAGTCTGCGGGGTTATCAGCCCCAGCATTTT. This sequence encodes CASSLRGYQPQHF.

This clonotype was recorded a few times. The rearrangement joins TRBV28 to TRBJ2-1, with 7 bases that match TRBD1. J lost 9 bases, V lost 7 bases, and 6 bases had no gene match. Germline lookup yields CDR1 MDHEN and CDR2 SYDVKM. The CDR3 length is 12 residues. CDR3 sequence (DNA): TGTGCCAGCAACCCAGGGGGTTTTGAGCAGTTCTTC. Encoded protein: CASNPGGFEQFF.

The gene calls are TRBV5-5 and TRBJ2-5; 9 bases are shared with TRBD2. The V gene end was trimmed by 5 bases and the J gene end by 5 bases; junction bases not matched to a gene: 10. CDR3 length: 15 amino acids. Germline V lookup: CDR1 SGHKS, CDR2 YYEKEE (reference sequence). CDR3 coding DNA: TGTGCCAGCAGTTCCACGGGACTAGCATATGAGACCCAGTACTTC. Its translation is CASSSTGLAYETQYF.

This clonotype was observed a handful of times. The chain links TRBV4-3 to TRBJ1-1; D gene ambiguous. CDR1 LGHNA and CDR2 YSLEER come from the germline V gene. The CDR3 covers 16 residues. V was pared by 0 bases and J by 2 bases, with 13 bases between. The CDR3 loop reads CASSQDFVEGNTEAFF. Here the CDR3 DNA reads TGCGCCAGCAGCCAAGACTTTGTGGAGGGTAACACTGAAGCTTTCTTT.

This clonotype has only a few counts. This chain connects TRBV20-1 to TRBJ2-7; D might be TRBD1 or TRBD2, each matching 5 bases. V was clipped by 3 bases and J by 2 bases, with 14 bases between them. Germline assignment: CDR1 DFQATT and CDR2 SNEGSKA (reference sequence). The CDR3 is 14 residues long. In DNA form, the CDR3 reads TGCAGTGCTAGCGATTGGGGGAGCACCTACGAGCAGTACTTC. Protein: CSASDWGSTYEQYF.

This clonotype was observed a few times. V usage is TRBV5-6 and J usage is TRBJ2-2; D unresolved. Trimming took off 0 bases at V and 5 bases at J, with 14 bases between the two ends. CDR3 length: 16 residues. Germline CDR1 reads SGHDT; CDR2 reads YYEEEE. CDR3 protein: CASSLVAGVRTGELFF. The DNA for the CDR3 is TGTGCCAGCAGCTTGGTCGCCGGAGTACGAACCGGGGAGCTGTTTTTT.

This clonotype was seen only a few times. The chain uses TRBV5-1 and TRBJ1-1; no clear D. This CDR3 is 14 amino acids long. V shed 0 bases and J shed 1 base, with 7 bases lying between them. Germline CDR1 and CDR2: SGHRS and YFSETQ. The CDR3, as DNA: TGCGCCAGCAGCTTGGAGGGCCAGAACACTGAAGCTTTCTTT. Translation gives CASSLEGQNTEAFF.

Only a few counts were recorded for this clonotype. This chain links TRBV29-1 with TRBJ2-1, with 8 bases identical to TRBD1. The trim removed 6 bases at V and 4 bases at J, leaving 11 bases unmatched. The germline V gene has CDR1 SQVTM and CDR2 ANQGSEA. This CDR3 spans 15 amino acids. CDR3 loop: CSVHPGTGFYNEQFF. DNA of the CDR3: TGCAGCGTGCACCCCGGGACAGGCTTTTACAATGAGCAGTTCTTC.

The chain combines TRBV29-1 with TRBJ1-3; D possibly corresponds to TRBD1 (6 bases). CDR3 length equals 12 residues. V gave up 6 bases and J gave up 4 bases, with 10 bases separating them. Per germline, CDR1 SQVTM and CDR2 ANQGSEA. The CDR3 bases are TGCAGCGTGCGGACAGTGGGAAACACCATATATTTT. Its protein product is CSVRTVGNTIYF.

The gene calls are TRBV28 and TRBJ2-3, with D maybe TRBD2 (5 bases). V was trimmed by 8 bases and J by 2 bases, leaving 23 bases between them. The germline V gene encodes CDR1 MDHEN and CDR2 SYDVKM. There are 17 residues in the CDR3. CDR3 sequence: CASPPPPGGSNTDTQYF. CDR3 bases: TGTGCCAGCCCCCCTCCGCCGGGCGGGTCCAACACAGATACGCAGTATTTT.